This T cell receptor (beta chain) is from a study of Ad26.COV2.S vaccination and SARS-CoV-2 variants. Whole-study context: Once or twice, 56 days apart, Ad26.COV2.S was delivered intramuscularly. Study results and caveats: Researchers reported similar non-spike TCR breadth in vaccine and placebo recipients.

Germline-derived CDR1 and CDR2 are KGHSH and LQKENI. The CDR3 is made up of 13 amino acids. V was clipped by 2 bases and J by 9 bases, with 11 bases between them. Of note for this clone: Its antigen is unknown.

Only in-frame clones appear in the TCRdb table, and some are missing; sequencing was by immunoSEQ multiplex PCR. This sample has 350,000 to 400,000 clones, with approximately 89% found just once. Stated treatment: around 19 received Ad26.COV2.S at low or high dose, single or two shots; 5 received placebo; per-sample allocation not given. Day 63 following the first vaccine or placebo injection was when the samples were taken. Aged 18-55 years, donor was enrolled in Boston at some point between 2019 and 2021. The V call is TRBV18, the J call TRBJ2-1; no definite D call. The sample here was peripheral blood, taken in a trial of Ad26.COV2.S vaccine versus placebo. This TCR was recovered from a person between 18 and 65 years old who received the Ad26.COV2.S COVID-19 vaccine or a placebo. The CDR3 is CASSPSSRGEQFF. The CDR3 coding sequence is TGTGCCAGCTCACCATCGTCGCGCGGTGAGCAGTTCTTC.